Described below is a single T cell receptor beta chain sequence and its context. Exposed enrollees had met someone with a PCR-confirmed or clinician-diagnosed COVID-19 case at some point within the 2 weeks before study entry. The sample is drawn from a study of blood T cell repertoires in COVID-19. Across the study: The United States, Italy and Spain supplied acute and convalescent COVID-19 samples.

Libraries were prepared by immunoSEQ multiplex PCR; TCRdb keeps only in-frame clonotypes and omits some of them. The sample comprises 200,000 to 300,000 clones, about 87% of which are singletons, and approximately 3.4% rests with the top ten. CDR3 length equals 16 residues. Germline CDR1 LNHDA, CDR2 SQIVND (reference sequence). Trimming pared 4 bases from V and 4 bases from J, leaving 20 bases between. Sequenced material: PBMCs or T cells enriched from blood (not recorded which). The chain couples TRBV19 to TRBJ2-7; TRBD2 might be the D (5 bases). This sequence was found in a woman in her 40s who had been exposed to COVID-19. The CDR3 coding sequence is TGTGCCAGTAGTACCCCCGCCCCGGCCGGGGATTACGAGCAGTACGTC. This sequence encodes CASSTPAPAGDYEQYV.